This TCR beta chain is drawn from a study of Ad26.COV2.S vaccination and SARS-CoV-2 variants listed by TCRdb under 2021. With respect to the entire study: Donors in the vaccine arm were drawn from COV1001, a multicentre, randomized, double-blind, placebo-controlled phase I-IIa trial testing Ad26.COV2.S in healthy adults. Ad26.COV2.S was given intramuscularly at 5x10^10 or 1x10^11 viral particles, as a single shot or as two shots 56 days apart. The specificity and breadth of SARS-CoV-2-reactive T cell receptors after Ad26.COV2.S vaccination were assessed by TCRbeta repertoire sequencing. A total of some 30 samples were included in the TCR-sequenced set, comprising 19 Ad26.COV2.S vaccine recipients, 5 placebo recipients and 8 SARS-CoV-2 convalescent individuals. Participants in the trial were split at random into five groups of five each, receiving low-dose or high-dose Ad26.COV2.S once or twice, or else placebo on both occasions. Investigators remained blinded to trial group allocation during experiments and outcome assessment. Beyond this particular receptor, the publication reports: The study was not powered for comparison of responses between vaccine doses or regimens. Higher spike-specific TCR breadth was observed in Ad26.COV2.S recipients than in placebo recipients (P = 0.0014). According to the authors, total T cell responses may have been underestimated by the TCR breadth and depth analyses. Non-spike TCR breadth was comparable between vaccine and placebo recipients, consistent with the vaccine containing only spike. Substantial breadth of spike-specific CD8+ and CD4+ T cell responses was reported after vaccination.

From cysteine to phenylalanine, the CDR3 is 14 amino acids long. The only DNA kept is the CDR3, 42 bases in frame from the first base. CDR1 and CDR2 were assigned from the germline V gene (reference sequence) as LNHNV and YYDKDF. V is cut by 0 bases and J by 4 bases, and the space between the germline ends is 9 bases. The sample's treatment or condition label, in plain terms: around 19 received Ad26.COV2.S at low or high dose, single or two shots; about 5 received placebo; per-sample allocation not given. Repertoires of vaccine and placebo recipients were sequenced from samples taken on day 63 after the first injection. In Cohort 1b, about 25 adults aged 18-55 years were enrolled at a single site in Boston, USA, between 29 July and 7 August 2020. As a vaccine, Ad26.COV2.S was a replication-incompetent adenovirus type 26 vector that expressed a prefusion-stabilized SARS-CoV-2 spike protein derived from the original Wuhan strain.

Details on this clone: Its specific antigen is unknown. Base-call qualities are not available, and no considerably larger clone is one nucleotide away.

TCRbeta CDR3 regions were sequenced with the immunoSEQ Assay. After extraction, genomic DNA underwent amplification by bias-controlled multiplex PCR, followed by high-throughput sequencing. As for the authors' bioinformatics: To quantify the absolute abundance of every unique TCRbeta CDR3 region, sequences were collapsed and filtered. T cell fraction was estimated by normalizing TCRbeta template counts to usable DNA, which was measured by amplifying reference genes present in all nucleated cells. Repertoire TCRs were annotated as SARS-CoV-2-specific by exact matching of V gene, CDR3 amino acid sequence and J gene to a known reactive TCR set. The reference SARS-CoV-2 TCR set was derived from MIRA and filtered for enrichment in COVID-19-positive ImmuneCODE repertoires, a step that removed public or cross-reactive TCRs. Using the MIRA antigens, annotated TCRs were further analysed by specific ORF or by position within an ORF. Depth was the summed frequency of annotated unique rearrangements, while breadth was defined as annotated unique rearrangements over total unique productive rearrangements. Group comparisons of TCR breadth used two-sided Wilcoxon rank-sum tests. TCRdb limited this immuneACCESS table to in-frame rearrangements with V and J called. A share of clones is missing; checked studies link under half to unresolved V genes, and the rest is unexplained. That table furnishes V, J and clone size, whereas the DNA furnished D and trimming. The sample table shows about 500,000 clones, and 80% to 90% are seen once. About 1.5% of the sample goes to the ten largest clones.

The source of this sequence is a person between 18 and 65 years old who received the Ad26.COV2.S COVID-19 vaccine or a placebo. This sample comprised peripheral blood, obtained in a trial of Ad26.COV2.S vaccine versus placebo. This chain joins TRBV15 to TRBJ1-2; no D gene can be assigned with confidence. This receptor has the CDR3 CATSRDSLAYGYTF. The nucleotide sequence is given as TGTGCCACCAGCAGAGATAGTCTGGCCTATGGCTACACCTTC.